The rows below give T cell receptor beta chains drawn from one sample of a study of cytomegalovirus exposure and HLA in healthy donors. The method was immunoSEQ multiplex PCR; TCRdb's version includes in-frame clones alone and lacks a portion of them. This sample yields around 50,000 clones, of which roughly 76% are seen a single time; about 6% belongs to the top ten. Specimen: PBMCs. All receptors derive from a man aged 25 to 40 in good health and CMV-seronegative. CDR3s include the opening cysteine and the closing phenylalanine or tryptophan. Each record gives: clone size, V gene, J gene, D gene, CDR3 protein, CDR3 DNA. D genes are given only for firm matches. For some rows the clone size is stated as once, few or many, or as a class when expanded; others skip it.

clone size: -
V gene: TRBV5-1
J gene: TRBJ2-3
D gene: -
CDR3 protein: CASSLIGGSTDTQYF
CDR3 DNA: TGCGCCAGCAGCTTGATCGGGGGTAGCACAGATACGCAGTATTTT

clone size: -
V gene: TRBV7-8
J gene: TRBJ1-1
D gene: -
CDR3 protein: CASSLEEGDTEAFF
CDR3 DNA: TGTGCCAGCAGCTTAGAGGAAGGGGACACTGAAGCTTTCTTT

clone size: -
V gene: TRBV6-1
J gene: TRBJ2-3
D gene: TRBD1
CDR3 protein: CASSELGQGGADTQYF
CDR3 DNA: TGTGCCAGCAGTGAATTGGGACAGGGAGGCGCAGATACGCAGTATTTT

clone size: few
V gene: TRBV18
J gene: TRBJ2-1
D gene: TRBD2
CDR3 protein: CASSPPGLAGGVNEQFF
CDR3 DNA: TGTGCCAGCTCACCCCCGGGACTAGCGGGAGGGGTCAATGAGCAGTTCTTC

clone size: -
V gene: TRBV27
J gene: TRBJ2-1
D gene: -
CDR3 protein: CASSSGLPTFNNEQFF
CDR3 DNA: TGTGCCAGCAGTTCCGGACTACCGACCTTCAACAATGAGCAGTTCTTC

clone size: -
V gene: TRBV6-5
J gene: TRBJ2-3
D gene: TRBD2
CDR3 protein: CASGRAPTDTQYF
CDR3 DNA: TGTGCCAGCGGGAGGGCCCCCACAGATACGCAGTATTTT

clone size: -
V gene: TRBV6-4
J gene: TRBJ2-3
D gene: TRBD2
CDR3 protein: CASSDSPGLATDTQYF
CDR3 DNA: TGTGCCAGCAGTGACTCCCCGGGACTAGCTACCGATACGCAGTATTTT

clone size: few
V gene: TRBV6-1
J gene: TRBJ1-1
D gene: -
CDR3 protein: CASSHLVGRNTEAFF
CDR3 DNA: TGTGCCAGCAGCCACCTCGTGGGGAGGAACACTGAAGCTTTCTTT

clone size: -
V gene: TRBV4-2
J gene: TRBJ2-7
D gene: -
CDR3 protein: CASSQVASYDSYEQYF
CDR3 DNA: TGTGCCAGCAGCCAAGTAGCTAGTTATGACTCCTACGAGCAGTACTTC

clone size: once
V gene: TRBV14
J gene: TRBJ1-2
D gene: TRBD1
CDR3 protein: CASSLGTGWGYTF
CDR3 DNA: TGTGCCAGCAGCCTTGGGACAGGGTGGGGCTACACCTTC

clone size: -
V gene: TRBV4-1
J gene: TRBJ2-6
D gene: TRBD1
CDR3 protein: CASSQPGQGFLGANVLTF
CDR3 DNA: TGCGCCAGCAGCCAACCGGGACAGGGGTTTCTGGGGGCCAACGTCCTGACTTTC

clone size: -
V gene: TRBV29-1
J gene: TRBJ2-7
D gene: TRBD2
CDR3 protein: CSVAGGATHYEQYF
CDR3 DNA: TGCAGCGTTGCCGGGGGGGCGACACACTACGAGCAGTACTTC

clone size: -
V gene: TRBV13
J gene: TRBJ2-1
D gene: TRBD2
CDR3 protein: CASSPLAGGGNEQFF
CDR3 DNA: TGTGCCAGCAGCCCCTTAGCGGGGGGGGGCAATGAGCAGTTCTTC

clone size: -
V gene: TRBV7-9
J gene: TRBJ1-1
D gene: TRBD1
CDR3 protein: CASSERGQANTEAFF
CDR3 DNA: TGTGCCAGCAGCGAAAGGGGACAGGCAAACACTGAAGCTTTCTTT

clone size: -
V gene: TRBV5-6
J gene: TRBJ2-1
D gene: TRBD2
CDR3 protein: CASSLGPAGYIDEQFF
CDR3 DNA: TGTGCCAGCAGCTTGGGCCCAGCGGGATACATCGATGAGCAGTTCTTC

clone size: few
V gene: TRBV25-1
J gene: TRBJ1-5
D gene: -
CDR3 protein: CASSEGGASNQPQHF
CDR3 DNA: TGTGCCAGCAGTGAAGGAGGTGCTAGCAATCAGCCCCAGCATTTT

clone size: -
V gene: TRBV6-4
J gene: TRBJ2-3
D gene: TRBD2
CDR3 protein: CASSRLAGVHDTQYF
CDR3 DNA: TGTGCCAGCAGCCGACTAGCGGGAGTCCACGATACGCAGTATTTT

clone size: -
V gene: TRBV5-1
J gene: TRBJ1-1
D gene: -
CDR3 protein: CASSLRGGFEAFF
CDR3 DNA: TGCGCCAGCAGCTTGAGGGGGGGGTTTGAAGCTTTCTTT

clone size: -
V gene: TRBV14
J gene: TRBJ1-4
D gene: -
CDR3 protein: CASSRGWRSAGEKLFF
CDR3 DNA: TGTGCCAGCAGCCGAGGTTGGAGAAGTGCGGGTGAAAAACTGTTTTTT

clone size: -
V gene: TRBV6-5
J gene: TRBJ2-7
D gene: -
CDR3 protein: CASTDRLDEQYF
CDR3 DNA: TGTGCCAGCACTGATCGACTGGACGAGCAGTACTTC

clone size: -
V gene: TRBV7-2
J gene: TRBJ2-7
D gene: TRBD2
CDR3 protein: CASSSQAGGPHYEQYF
CDR3 DNA: TGTGCCAGCAGCTCCCAAGCGGGAGGGCCCCATTACGAGCAGTACTTC

clone size: few
V gene: TRBV7-8
J gene: TRBJ2-7
D gene: TRBD1
CDR3 protein: CASSPTGPEQYF
CDR3 DNA: TGTGCCAGCAGCCCGACAGGGCCCGAGCAGTACTTC

clone size: -
V gene: TRBV5-6
J gene: TRBJ2-7
D gene: TRBD1
CDR3 protein: CASSYRDRAVNTYEQYF
CDR3 DNA: TGTGCCAGCAGCTACCGGGACAGGGCCGTGAACACCTACGAGCAGTACTTC

clone size: few
V gene: TRBV5-5
J gene: TRBJ2-7
D gene: -
CDR3 protein: CASSSSASSYEQYF
CDR3 DNA: TGTGCCAGCAGCAGTAGCGCATCCTCCTACGAGCAGTACTTC

clone size: -
V gene: TRBV19
J gene: TRBJ2-3
D gene: TRBD1
CDR3 protein: CASSETGASTDTQYF
CDR3 DNA: TGTGCCAGTAGTGAAACAGGGGCTAGCACAGATACGCAGTATTTT

clone size: -
V gene: TRBV5-1
J gene: TRBJ1-1
D gene: -
CDR3 protein: CASSILDSSTEAFF
CDR3 DNA: TGCGCCAGCAGCATCCTGGACAGTTCCACTGAAGCTTTCTTT

clone size: -
V gene: TRBV5-1
J gene: TRBJ2-7
D gene: TRBD2
CDR3 protein: CASSLAVPSGYTYEQYF
CDR3 DNA: TGCGCCAGCAGCTTGGCCGTCCCTAGCGGTTATACCTACGAGCAGTACTTC

clone size: once
V gene: TRBV10-2
J gene: TRBJ1-4
D gene: -
CDR3 protein: CASSESQGLATNEKLFF
CDR3 DNA: TGCGCCAGCAGTGAGTCGCAGGGGCTTGCAACTAATGAAAAACTGTTTTTT

clone size: -
V gene: TRBV6-6
J gene: TRBJ2-3
D gene: -
CDR3 protein: CASSPGTDTQYF
CDR3 DNA: TGTGCCAGCAGTCCAGGCACAGATACGCAGTATTTT

clone size: -
V gene: TRBV2
J gene: TRBJ1-3
D gene: -
CDR3 protein: CASRAQGAGNTIYF
CDR3 DNA: TGTGCCAGCAGGGCACAGGGTGCCGGAAACACCATATATTTT

clone size: few
V gene: TRBV6-1
J gene: TRBJ1-5
D gene: TRBD1
CDR3 protein: CASSWTGSENQPQHF
CDR3 DNA: TGTGCCAGCAGCTGGACAGGGTCGGAAAATCAGCCCCAGCATTTT

clone size: -
V gene: TRBV4-2
J gene: TRBJ2-2
D gene: -
CDR3 protein: CASSPRAGYGLSTGELFF
CDR3 DNA: TGTGCCAGCAGCCCCCGGGCGGGGTACGGGCTGAGCACCGGGGAGCTGTTTTTT

clone size: -
V gene: TRBV7-6
J gene: TRBJ2-7
D gene: TRBD2
CDR3 protein: CASSYGTSGAYEQYF
CDR3 DNA: TGTGCCAGCAGCTACGGGACTAGCGGAGCCTACGAGCAGTACTTC

clone size: -
V gene: TRBV7-9
J gene: TRBJ1-2
D gene: TRBD1
CDR3 protein: CASSLDGTGVYGYTF
CDR3 DNA: TGTGCCAGCAGCTTAGATGGGACAGGGGTTTATGGCTACACCTTC

clone size: once
V gene: TRBV15
J gene: TRBJ1-5
D gene: TRBD1
CDR3 protein: CATWTGDQPQHF
CDR3 DNA: TGTGCCACCTGGACAGGGGACCAGCCCCAGCATTTT

clone size: -
V gene: TRBV11-3
J gene: TRBJ2-3
D gene: TRBD1
CDR3 protein: CASSPTGGTDTQYF
CDR3 DNA: TGTGCCAGCAGTCCGACAGGGGGCACAGATACGCAGTATTTT

clone size: once
V gene: TRBV7-2
J gene: TRBJ2-7
D gene: TRBD2
CDR3 protein: CASSRGTSPSTQYF
CDR3 DNA: TGTGCCAGCAGCCGGGGGACTAGCCCGTCTACGCAGTACTTC

clone size: -
V gene: TRBV6-1
J gene: TRBJ1-1
D gene: -
CDR3 protein: CASSVGLAAFF
CDR3 DNA: TGTGCCAGCAGTGTGGGGCTCGCGGCTTTCTTT

clone size: -
V gene: TRBV19
J gene: TRBJ2-6
D gene: -
CDR3 protein: CASSTAGGLLSGANVLTF
CDR3 DNA: TGTGCCAGTAGTACGGCAGGGGGACTGCTATCTGGGGCCAACGTCCTGACTTTC

clone size: -
V gene: TRBV19
J gene: TRBJ2-7
D gene: -
CDR3 protein: CASSIGRAGGVYEQYF
CDR3 DNA: TGTGCCAGTAGTATAGGGAGGGCCGGGGGTGTCTACGAGCAGTACTTC

clone size: -
V gene: TRBV5-4
J gene: TRBJ2-1
D gene: TRBD2
CDR3 protein: CASSLGREGLNEQFF
CDR3 DNA: TGTGCCAGCAGCTTGGGGCGGGAGGGCCTCAATGAGCAGTTCTTC

clone size: -
V gene: TRBV10-3
J gene: TRBJ2-2
D gene: TRBD1
CDR3 protein: CAIRDSPNTGELFF
CDR3 DNA: TGTGCCATCCGGGACAGTCCGAACACCGGGGAGCTGTTTTTT

clone size: few
V gene: TRBV4-1
J gene: TRBJ1-2
D gene: TRBD1
CDR3 protein: CASSQTGGNYGYTF
CDR3 DNA: TGCGCCAGCAGCCAAACAGGGGGCAACTATGGCTACACCTTC

clone size: few
V gene: TRBV18
J gene: TRBJ1-1
D gene: -
CDR3 protein: CASSPVQGWGEAFF
CDR3 DNA: TGTGCCAGCTCACCAGTTCAGGGTTGGGGTGAAGCTTTCTTT

clone size: -
V gene: TRBV2
J gene: TRBJ2-2
D gene: -
CDR3 protein: CASVRLNTGELFF
CDR3 DNA: TGTGCCAGCGTAAGACTTAACACCGGGGAGCTGTTTTTT

clone size: -
V gene: TRBV5-1
J gene: TRBJ2-7
D gene: TRBD1
CDR3 protein: CASSLGGTGGTYEQYF
CDR3 DNA: TGCGCCAGCAGCTTGGGAGGGACAGGGGGGACCTACGAGCAGTACTTC

clone size: -
V gene: TRBV4-1
J gene: TRBJ1-2
D gene: TRBD1
CDR3 protein: CASSSGGGQGLRGYTF
CDR3 DNA: TGCGCCAGCAGCTCAGGGGGTGGGCAGGGCCTACGAGGCTACACCTTC

clone size: -
V gene: TRBV27
J gene: TRBJ1-2
D gene: -
CDR3 protein: CASSSLARGIGYPF
CDR3 DNA: TGTGCCAGCAGTTCACTGGCAAGGGGTATTGGCTACCCCTTC

clone size: -
V gene: TRBV10-3
J gene: TRBJ1-3
D gene: -
CDR3 protein: CATISRVVGNTIYF
CDR3 DNA: TGTGCCACGATATCCAGGGTGGTAGGAAACACCATATATTTT

clone size: -
V gene: TRBV7-8
J gene: TRBJ1-5
D gene: TRBD1
CDR3 protein: CASSLEGTGVGNQPQHF
CDR3 DNA: TGTGCCAGCAGCTTAGAGGGGACAGGGGTTGGTAATCAGCCCCAGCATTTT

clone size: -
V gene: TRBV25-1
J gene: TRBJ1-6
D gene: -
CDR3 protein: CASSPAGSYNSPLHF
CDR3 DNA: TGTGCCAGCAGCCCTGCGGGATCCTATAATTCACCCCTCCACTTT

clone size: -
V gene: TRBV5-1
J gene: TRBJ1-4
D gene: TRBD1
CDR3 protein: CASRPPGTEEKLFF
CDR3 DNA: TGCGCCAGCAGACCTCCAGGGACAGAAGAAAAACTGTTTTTT